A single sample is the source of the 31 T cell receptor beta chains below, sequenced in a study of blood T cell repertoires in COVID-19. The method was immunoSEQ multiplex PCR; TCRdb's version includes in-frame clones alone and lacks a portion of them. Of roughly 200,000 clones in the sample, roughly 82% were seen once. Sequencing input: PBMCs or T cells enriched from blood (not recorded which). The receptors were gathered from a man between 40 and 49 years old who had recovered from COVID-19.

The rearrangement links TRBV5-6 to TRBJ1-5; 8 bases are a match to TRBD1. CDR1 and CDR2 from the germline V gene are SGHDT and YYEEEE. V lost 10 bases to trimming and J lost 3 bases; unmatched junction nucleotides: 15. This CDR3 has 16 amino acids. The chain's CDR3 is CAVRESRGQINQPQHF. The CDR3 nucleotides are TGTGCCGTCCGGGAGAGCAGGGGGCAGATCAATCAGCCCCAGCATTTT. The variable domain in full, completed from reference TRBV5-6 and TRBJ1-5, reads DAGVTQSPTHLIKTRGQQVTLRCSPKSGHDTVSWYQQALGQGPQFIFQYYEEEERQRGNFPDRFSGHQFPNYSSELNVNALLLGDSALYLCAVRESRGQINQPQHFGDGTRLSIL.

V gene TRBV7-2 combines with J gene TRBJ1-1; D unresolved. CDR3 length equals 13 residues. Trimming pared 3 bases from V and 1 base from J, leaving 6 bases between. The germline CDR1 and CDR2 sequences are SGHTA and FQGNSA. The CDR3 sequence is CASSFRQNTEAFF. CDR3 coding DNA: TGTGCCAGCAGCTTCCGACAGAACACTGAAGCTTTCTTT.

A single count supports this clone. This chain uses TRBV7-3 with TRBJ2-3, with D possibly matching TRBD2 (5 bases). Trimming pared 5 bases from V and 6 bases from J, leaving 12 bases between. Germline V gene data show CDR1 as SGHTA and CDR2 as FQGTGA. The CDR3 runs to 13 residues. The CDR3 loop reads CASSPRRGDTQYF. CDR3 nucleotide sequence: TGTGCCAGCAGCCCCCGGCGCGGGGATACGCAGTATTTT.

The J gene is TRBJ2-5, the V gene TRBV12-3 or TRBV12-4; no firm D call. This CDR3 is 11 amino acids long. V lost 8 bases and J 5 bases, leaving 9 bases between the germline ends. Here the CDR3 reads CASSLRETQYF. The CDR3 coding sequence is TGTGCCAGCTCCCTGAGGGAGACCCAGTACTTC.

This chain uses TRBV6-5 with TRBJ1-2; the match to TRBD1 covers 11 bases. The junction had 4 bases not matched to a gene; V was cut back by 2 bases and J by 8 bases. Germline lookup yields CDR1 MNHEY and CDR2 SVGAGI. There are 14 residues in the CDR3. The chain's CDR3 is CASSYAGQGVGYTF. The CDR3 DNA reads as TGTGCCAGCAGTTACGCGGGACAGGGGGTGGGCTACACCTTC.

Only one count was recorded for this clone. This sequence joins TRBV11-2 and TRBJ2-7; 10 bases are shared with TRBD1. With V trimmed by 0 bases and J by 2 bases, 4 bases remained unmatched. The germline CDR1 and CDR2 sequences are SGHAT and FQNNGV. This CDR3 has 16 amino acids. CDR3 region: CASSLDLGTGAYEQYF. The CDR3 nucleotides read TGTGCCAGCAGCTTAGATCTTGGGACAGGGGCCTACGAGCAGTACTTC.

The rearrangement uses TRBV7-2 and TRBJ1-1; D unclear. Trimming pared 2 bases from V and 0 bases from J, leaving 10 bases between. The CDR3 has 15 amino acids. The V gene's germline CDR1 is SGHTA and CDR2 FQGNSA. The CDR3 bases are TGTGCCAGCAGCTTATTAGGAGCTTTGAACACTGAAGCTTTCTTT. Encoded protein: CASSLLGALNTEAFF. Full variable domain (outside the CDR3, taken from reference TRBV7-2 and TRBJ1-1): GAGVSQSPSNKVTEKGKDVELRCDPISGHTALYWYRQSLGQGLEFLIYFQGNSAPDKSGLPSDRFSAERTGGSVSTLTIQRTQQEDSAVYLCASSLLGALNTEAFFGQGTRLTVV.

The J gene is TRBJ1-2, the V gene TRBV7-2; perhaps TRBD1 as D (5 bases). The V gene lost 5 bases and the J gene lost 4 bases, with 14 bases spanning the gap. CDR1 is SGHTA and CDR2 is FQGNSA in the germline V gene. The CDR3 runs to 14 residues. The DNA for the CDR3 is TGTGCCAGCAGCCCGGTGGGGGGAAGCTATGGCTACACCTTC. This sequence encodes CASSPVGGSYGYTF.

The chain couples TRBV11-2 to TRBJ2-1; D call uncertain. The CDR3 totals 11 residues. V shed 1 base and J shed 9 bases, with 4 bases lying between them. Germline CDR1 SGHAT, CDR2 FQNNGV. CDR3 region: CASSLAVEQFF. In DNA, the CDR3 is TGTGCCAGCAGCTTAGCCGTTGAGCAGTTCTTC.

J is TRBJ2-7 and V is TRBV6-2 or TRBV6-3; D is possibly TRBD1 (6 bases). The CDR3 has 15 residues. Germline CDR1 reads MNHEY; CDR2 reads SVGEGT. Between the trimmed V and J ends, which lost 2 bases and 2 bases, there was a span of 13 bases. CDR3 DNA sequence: TGTGCCAGCAGTTACGGGGGACATCTAACCTACGAGCAGTACTTC. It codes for CASSYGGHLTYEQYF.

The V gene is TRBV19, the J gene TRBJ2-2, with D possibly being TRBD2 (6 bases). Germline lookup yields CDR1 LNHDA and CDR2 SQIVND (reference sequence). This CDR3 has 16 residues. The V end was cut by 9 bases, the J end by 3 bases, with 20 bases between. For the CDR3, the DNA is TGTGCCAGCGGGTACAGGTCTTGGGAGGACACCGGGGAGCTGTTTTTT. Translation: CASGYRSWEDTGELFF.

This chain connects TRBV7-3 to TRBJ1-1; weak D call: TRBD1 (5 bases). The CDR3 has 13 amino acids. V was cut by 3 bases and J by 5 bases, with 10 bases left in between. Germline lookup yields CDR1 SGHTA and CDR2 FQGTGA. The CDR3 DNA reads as TGTGCCAGCAGCTTCGGGGGAAAAACTGAAGCTTTCTTT. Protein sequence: CASSFGGKTEAFF.

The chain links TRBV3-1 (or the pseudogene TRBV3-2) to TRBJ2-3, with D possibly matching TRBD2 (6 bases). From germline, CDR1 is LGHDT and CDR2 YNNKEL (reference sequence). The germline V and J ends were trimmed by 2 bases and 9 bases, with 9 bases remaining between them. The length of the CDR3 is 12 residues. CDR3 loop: CASSQSGRTQYF. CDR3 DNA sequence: TGTGCCAGCAGCCAAAGTGGGAGGACGCAGTATTTT.

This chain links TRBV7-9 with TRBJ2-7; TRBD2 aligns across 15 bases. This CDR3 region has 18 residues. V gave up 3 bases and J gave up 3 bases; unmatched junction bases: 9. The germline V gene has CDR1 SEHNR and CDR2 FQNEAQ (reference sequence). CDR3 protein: CASSFGLAGGPFVYEQYF. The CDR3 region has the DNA TGTGCCAGCAGCTTTGGACTAGCGGGAGGGCCATTTGTCTACGAGCAGTACTTC.

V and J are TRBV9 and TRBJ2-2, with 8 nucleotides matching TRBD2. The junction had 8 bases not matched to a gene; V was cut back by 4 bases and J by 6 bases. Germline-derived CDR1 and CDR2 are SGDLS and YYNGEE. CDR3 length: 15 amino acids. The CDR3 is CASSFRPGGPGELFF. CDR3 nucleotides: TGTGCCAGCAGCTTCAGACCGGGGGGGCCCGGGGAGCTGTTTTTT. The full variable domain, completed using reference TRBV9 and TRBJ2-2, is DSGVTQTPKHLITATGQRVTLRCSPRSGDLSVYWYQQSLDQGLQFLIQYYNGEERAKGNILERFSAQQFPDLHSELNLSSLELGDSALYFCASSFRPGGPGELFFGEGSRLTVL.

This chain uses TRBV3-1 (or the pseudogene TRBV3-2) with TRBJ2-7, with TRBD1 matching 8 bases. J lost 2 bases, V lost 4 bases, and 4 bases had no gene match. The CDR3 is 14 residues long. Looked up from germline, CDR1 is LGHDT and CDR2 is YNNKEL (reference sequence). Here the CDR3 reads CASSPGTGTYEQYF. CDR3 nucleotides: TGTGCCAGCAGCCCCGGGACAGGAACCTACGAGCAGTACTTC.

The CDR3, as DNA: TGCGCCAGCAGCCCACAGGGGGTATGGGATGGCTACACCTTC. This sequence encodes CASSPQGVWDGYTF. The genes are TRBV5-1 and TRBJ1-2; 8 bases map to TRBD1. In germline, CDR1 is SGHRS, CDR2 YFSETQ. The CDR3 has 14 residues. With V trimmed by 4 bases and J by 6 bases, 8 bases remained unmatched. Complete variable domain (other parts from reference TRBV5-1 and TRBJ1-2): KAGVTQTPRYLIKTRGQQVTLSCSPISGHRSVSWYQQTPGQGLQFLFEYFSETQRNKGNFPGRFSGRQFSNSRSEMNVSTLELGDSALYLCASSPQGVWDGYTFGSGTRLTVV.

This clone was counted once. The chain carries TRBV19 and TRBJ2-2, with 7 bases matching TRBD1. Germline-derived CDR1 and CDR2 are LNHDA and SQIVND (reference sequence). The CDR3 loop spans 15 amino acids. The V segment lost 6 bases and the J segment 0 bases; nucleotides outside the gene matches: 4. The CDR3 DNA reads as TGTGCCAGTAGACCGGGACAGACGAACACCGGGGAGCTGTTTTTT. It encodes CASRPGQTNTGELFF.

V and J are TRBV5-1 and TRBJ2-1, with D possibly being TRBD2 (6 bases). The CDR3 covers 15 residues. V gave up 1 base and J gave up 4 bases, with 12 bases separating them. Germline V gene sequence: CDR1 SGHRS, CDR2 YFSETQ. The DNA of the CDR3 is TGCGCCAGCAGCTTGCCGGGAGCGGGTTACAATGAGCAGTTCTTC. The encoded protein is CASSLPGAGYNEQFF.

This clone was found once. CDR3 sequence (DNA): TGCGCCAGCAGCTTGGAGACTGGTCTGGACTACAATGAGCAGTTCTTC. Protein product: CASSLETGLDYNEQFF. This chain joins TRBV5-1 and TRBJ2-1; unclear D gene. Per the germline V gene, CDR1 is SGHRS and CDR2 is YFSETQ. V lost 0 bases and J 3 bases, leaving 13 bases between the germline ends. The CDR3 is 16 amino acids.

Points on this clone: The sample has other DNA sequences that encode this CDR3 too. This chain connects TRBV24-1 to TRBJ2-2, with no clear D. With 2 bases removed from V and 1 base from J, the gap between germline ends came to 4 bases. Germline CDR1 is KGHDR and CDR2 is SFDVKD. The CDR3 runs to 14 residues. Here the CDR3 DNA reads TGTGCCACCAGTGATTGGAGGAACACCGGGGAGCTGTTTTTT. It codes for CATSDWRNTGELFF.

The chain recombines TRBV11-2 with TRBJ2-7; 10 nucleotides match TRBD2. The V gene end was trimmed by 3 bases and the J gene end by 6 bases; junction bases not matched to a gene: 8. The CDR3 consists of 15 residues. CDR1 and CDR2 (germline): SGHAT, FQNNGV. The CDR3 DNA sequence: TGTGCCAGCAGCTTCCCCAGCGGGAGGGTACCCGAGCAGTACGTC. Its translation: CASSFPSGRVPEQYV.

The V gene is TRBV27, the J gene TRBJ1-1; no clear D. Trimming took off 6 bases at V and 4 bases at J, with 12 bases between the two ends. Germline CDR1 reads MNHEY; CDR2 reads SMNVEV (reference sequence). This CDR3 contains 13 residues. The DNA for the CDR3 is TGTGCCAGCAGCTATCGTCGGGTCACTGAAGCTTTCTTT. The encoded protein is CASSYRRVTEAFF.

DNA of the CDR3: TGTGCCAGCAGCTTAGACAGTGGAGGTAACACCGGGGAGCTGTTTTTT. Its translation: CASSLDSGGNTGELFF. The chain uses TRBV7-9 and TRBJ2-2; tentative D call: TRBD2 (5 bases). Germline lookup yields CDR1 SEHNR and CDR2 FQNEAQ (reference sequence). The ends were cut back, 1 base at V and 2 bases at J, with 11 bases in the middle. CDR3 length equals 16 residues.

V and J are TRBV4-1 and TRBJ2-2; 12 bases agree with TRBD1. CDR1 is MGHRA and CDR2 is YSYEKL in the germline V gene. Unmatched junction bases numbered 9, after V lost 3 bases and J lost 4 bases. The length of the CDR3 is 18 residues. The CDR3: CASSHSGQGALGTGELFF. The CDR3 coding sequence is TGCGCCAGCAGCCATTCGGGACAGGGGGCGTTGGGCACCGGGGAGCTGTTTTTT.

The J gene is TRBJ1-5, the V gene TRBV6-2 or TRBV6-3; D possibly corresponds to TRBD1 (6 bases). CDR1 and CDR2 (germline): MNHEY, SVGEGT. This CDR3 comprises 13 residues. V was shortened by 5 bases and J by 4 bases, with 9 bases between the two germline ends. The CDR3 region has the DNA TGTGCCAGCAGTCCAACAGGGAATCAGCCCCAGCATTTT. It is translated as CASSPTGNQPQHF.

The CDR3 nucleotides are TGTGCCAGCAGTGAGGGACTTCAGCAGTTCTTC. As protein: CASSEGLQQFF. This chain joins TRBV27 and TRBJ2-1; D possibly corresponds to TRBD2 (6 bases). The germline CDR1 and CDR2 sequences are MNHEY and SMNVEV (reference sequence). The germline V and J ends were trimmed by 5 bases and 11 bases, with 10 bases remaining between them. The CDR3 is 11 residues long.

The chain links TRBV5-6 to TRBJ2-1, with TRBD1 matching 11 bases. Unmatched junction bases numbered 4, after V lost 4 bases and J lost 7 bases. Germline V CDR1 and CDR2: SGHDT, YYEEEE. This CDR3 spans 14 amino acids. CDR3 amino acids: CASSTGQGANEQFF. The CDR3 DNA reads TGTGCCAGCAGCACCGGACAGGGGGCGAATGAGCAGTTCTTC.

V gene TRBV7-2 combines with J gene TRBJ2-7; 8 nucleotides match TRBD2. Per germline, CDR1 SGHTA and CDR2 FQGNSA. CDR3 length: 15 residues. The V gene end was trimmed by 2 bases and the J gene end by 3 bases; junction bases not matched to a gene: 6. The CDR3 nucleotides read TGTGCCAGCAGCTTATCCGCGGGAGGAAGCTACGAGCAGTACGTC. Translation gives CASSLSAGGSYEQYV.

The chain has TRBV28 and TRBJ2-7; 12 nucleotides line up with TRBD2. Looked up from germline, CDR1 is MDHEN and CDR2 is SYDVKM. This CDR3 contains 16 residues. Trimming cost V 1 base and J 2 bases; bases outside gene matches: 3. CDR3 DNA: TGTGCCAGCAGTTTATCTAGCGGGAGGGTTCCCTACGAGCAGTACTTC. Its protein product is CASSLSSGRVPYEQYF.

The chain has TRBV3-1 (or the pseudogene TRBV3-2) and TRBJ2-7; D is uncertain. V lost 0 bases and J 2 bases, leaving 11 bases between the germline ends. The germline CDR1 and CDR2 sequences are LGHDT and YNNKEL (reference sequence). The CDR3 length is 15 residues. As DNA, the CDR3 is TGTGCCAGCAGCCAAGAATCCCGAGAGACCTACGAGCAGTACTTC. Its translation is CASSQESRETYEQYF.